This T cell receptor beta chain was captured by sequencing in a study of T cell changes during pregnancy in multiple sclerosis. The CDR3 loop spans 15 amino acids. The ends were cut back, 6 bases at V and 4 bases at J, with 18 bases in the middle. Germline assignment: CDR1 MNHNS and CDR2 SASEGT. The repertoire was sequenced with immunoSEQ multiplex PCR; TCRdb's copy has only in-frame clones and lacks some. The sample lists around 62,000 clones; 70% to 90% were seen once. Specimen: peripheral blood, collected in the first trimester of pregnancy. The chain joins TRBV6-1 to TRBJ1-1; tentative D call: TRBD1 (5 bases). The receptor comes from a female donor with multiple sclerosis, enrolled in a pregnancy study. As DNA, the CDR3 is TGTGCCAGCAGGGAACAGGACTCCTGGGGCACTGAAGCTTTCTTT. This gives the protein CASREQDSWGTEAFF.